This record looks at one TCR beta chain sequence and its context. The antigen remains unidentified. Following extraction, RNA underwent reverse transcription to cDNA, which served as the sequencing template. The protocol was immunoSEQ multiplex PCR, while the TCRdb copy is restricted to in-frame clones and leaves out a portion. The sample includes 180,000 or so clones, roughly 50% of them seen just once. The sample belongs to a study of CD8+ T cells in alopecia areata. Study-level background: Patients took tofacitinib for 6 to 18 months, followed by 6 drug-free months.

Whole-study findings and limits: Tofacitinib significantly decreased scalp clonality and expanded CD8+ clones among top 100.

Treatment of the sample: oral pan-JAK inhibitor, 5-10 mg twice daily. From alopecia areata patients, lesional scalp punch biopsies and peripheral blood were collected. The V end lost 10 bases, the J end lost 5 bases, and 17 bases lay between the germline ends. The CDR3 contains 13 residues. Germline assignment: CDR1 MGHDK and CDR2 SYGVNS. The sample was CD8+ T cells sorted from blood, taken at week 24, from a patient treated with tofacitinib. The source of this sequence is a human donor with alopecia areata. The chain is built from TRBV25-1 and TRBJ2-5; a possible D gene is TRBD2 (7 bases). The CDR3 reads CATYSRGGETQYF. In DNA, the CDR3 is TGTGCCACCTATTCCAGGGGAGGGGAGACCCAGTACTTC.